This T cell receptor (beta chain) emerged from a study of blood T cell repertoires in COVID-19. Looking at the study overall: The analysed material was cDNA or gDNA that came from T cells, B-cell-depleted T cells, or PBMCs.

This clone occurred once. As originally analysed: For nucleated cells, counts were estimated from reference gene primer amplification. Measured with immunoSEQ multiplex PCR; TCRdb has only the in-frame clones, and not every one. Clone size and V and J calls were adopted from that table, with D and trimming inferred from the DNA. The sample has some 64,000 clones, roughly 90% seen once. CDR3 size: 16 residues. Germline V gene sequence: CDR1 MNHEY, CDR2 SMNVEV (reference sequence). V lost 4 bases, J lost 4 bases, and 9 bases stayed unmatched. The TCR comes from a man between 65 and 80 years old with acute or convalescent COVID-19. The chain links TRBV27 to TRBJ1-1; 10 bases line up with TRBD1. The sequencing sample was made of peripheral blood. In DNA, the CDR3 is TGTGCCAGCAGTTCTTACGCCGGGACAGGGGCCACTGAAGCTTTCTTT. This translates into CASSSYAGTGATEAFF.